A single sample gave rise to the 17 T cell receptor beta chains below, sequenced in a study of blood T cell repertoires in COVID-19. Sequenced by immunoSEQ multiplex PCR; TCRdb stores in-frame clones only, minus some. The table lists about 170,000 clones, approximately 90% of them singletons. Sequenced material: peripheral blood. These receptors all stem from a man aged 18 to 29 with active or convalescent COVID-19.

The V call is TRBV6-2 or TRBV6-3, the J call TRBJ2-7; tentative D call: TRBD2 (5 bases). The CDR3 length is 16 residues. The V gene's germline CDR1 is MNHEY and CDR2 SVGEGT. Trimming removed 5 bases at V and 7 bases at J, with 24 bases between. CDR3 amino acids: CASSRTTLAPSGEQYF. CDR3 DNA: TGTGCCAGCAGTCGCACCACTCTAGCTCCCTCTGGGGAGCAGTACTTC.

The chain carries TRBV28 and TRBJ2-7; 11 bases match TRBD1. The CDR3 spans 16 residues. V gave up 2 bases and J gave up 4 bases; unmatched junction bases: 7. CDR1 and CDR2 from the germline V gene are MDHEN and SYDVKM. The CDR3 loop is CASSLGGTGGRYEQYV. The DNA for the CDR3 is TGTGCCAGCAGTTTAGGAGGGACAGGGGGTAGGTACGAGCAGTACGTC.

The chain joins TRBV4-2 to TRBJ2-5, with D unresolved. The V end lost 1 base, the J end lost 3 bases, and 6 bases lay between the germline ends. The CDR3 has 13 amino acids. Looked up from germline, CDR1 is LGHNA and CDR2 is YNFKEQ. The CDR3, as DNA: TGTGCCAGCAGCCAAGGCGAGAAAGAGACCCAGTACTTC. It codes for CASSQGEKETQYF.

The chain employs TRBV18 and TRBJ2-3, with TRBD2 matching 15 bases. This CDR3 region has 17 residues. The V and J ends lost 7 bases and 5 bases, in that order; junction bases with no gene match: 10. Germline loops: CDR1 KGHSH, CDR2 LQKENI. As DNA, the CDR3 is TGTGCCAGCTTACCGGGACTAGCGGGAGGCAGCGGAGATACGCAGTATTTT. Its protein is CASLPGLAGGSGDTQYF.

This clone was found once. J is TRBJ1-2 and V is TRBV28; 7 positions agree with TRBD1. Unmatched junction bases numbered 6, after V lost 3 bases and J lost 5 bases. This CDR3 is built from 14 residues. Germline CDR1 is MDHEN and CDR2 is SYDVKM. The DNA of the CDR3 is TGTGCCAGCAGTTTCCCAGGGGGGCTGTATGGCTACACCTTC. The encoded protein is CASSFPGGLYGYTF.

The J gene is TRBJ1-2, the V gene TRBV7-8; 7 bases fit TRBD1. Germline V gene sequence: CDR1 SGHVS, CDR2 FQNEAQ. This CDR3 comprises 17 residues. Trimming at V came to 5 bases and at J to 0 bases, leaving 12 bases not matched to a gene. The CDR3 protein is CASSNPTGPSPNYGYTF. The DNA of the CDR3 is TGTGCCAGCAGCAACCCGACAGGGCCCTCACCTAACTATGGCTACACCTTC.

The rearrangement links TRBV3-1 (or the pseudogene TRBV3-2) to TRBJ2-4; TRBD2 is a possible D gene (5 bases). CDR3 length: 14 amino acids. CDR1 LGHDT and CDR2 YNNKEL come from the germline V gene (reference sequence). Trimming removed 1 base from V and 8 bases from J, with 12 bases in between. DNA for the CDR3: TGTGCCAGCAGCCAAGGGCTAGCTGCGTACATTCAGTACTTC. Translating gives CASSQGLAAYIQYF.

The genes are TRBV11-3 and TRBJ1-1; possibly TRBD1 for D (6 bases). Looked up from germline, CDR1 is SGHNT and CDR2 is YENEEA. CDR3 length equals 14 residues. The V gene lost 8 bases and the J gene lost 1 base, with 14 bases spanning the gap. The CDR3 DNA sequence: TGTGCCAGCCGAAGGACAGCTACGAACACTGAAGCTTTCTTT. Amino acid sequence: CASRRTATNTEAFF.

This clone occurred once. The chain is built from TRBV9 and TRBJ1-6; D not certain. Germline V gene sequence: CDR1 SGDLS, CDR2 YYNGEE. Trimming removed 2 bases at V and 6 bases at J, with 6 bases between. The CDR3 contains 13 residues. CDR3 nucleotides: TGTGCCAGCAGCGTCCGAGTTAATTCACCCCTCCACTTT. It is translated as CASSVRVNSPLHF.

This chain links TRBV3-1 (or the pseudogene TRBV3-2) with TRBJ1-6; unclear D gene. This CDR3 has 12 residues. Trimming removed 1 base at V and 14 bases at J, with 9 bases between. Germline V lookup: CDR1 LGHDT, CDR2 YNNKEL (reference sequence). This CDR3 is CASSQASLSLHF. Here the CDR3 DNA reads TGTGCCAGCAGCCAAGCCTCTTTGTCCCTCCACTTT.

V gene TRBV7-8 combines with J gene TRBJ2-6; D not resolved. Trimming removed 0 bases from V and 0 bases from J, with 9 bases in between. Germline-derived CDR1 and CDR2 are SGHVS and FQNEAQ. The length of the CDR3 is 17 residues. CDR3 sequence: CASSLAVWASGANVLTF. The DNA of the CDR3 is TGTGCCAGCAGCTTAGCAGTTTGGGCCTCTGGGGCCAACGTCCTGACTTTC.

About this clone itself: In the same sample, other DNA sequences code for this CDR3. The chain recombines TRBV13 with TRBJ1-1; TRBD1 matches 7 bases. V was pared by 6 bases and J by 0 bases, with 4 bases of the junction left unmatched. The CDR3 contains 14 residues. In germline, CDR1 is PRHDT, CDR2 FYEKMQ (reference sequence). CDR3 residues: CASSFRGLNTEAFF. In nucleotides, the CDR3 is TGTGCCAGCAGTTTCAGGGGGTTGAACACTGAAGCTTTCTTT.

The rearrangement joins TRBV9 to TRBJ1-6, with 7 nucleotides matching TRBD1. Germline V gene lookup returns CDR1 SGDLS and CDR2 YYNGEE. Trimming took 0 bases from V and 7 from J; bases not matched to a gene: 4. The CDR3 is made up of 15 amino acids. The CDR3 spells CASSVGQGKNSPLHF. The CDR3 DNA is TGTGCCAGCAGCGTAGGACAGGGTAAAAATTCACCCCTCCACTTT.

The CDR3 spells CASTPLRTANHEQYF. DNA of the CDR3: TGTGCCAGCACCCCCCTGAGGACAGCGAACCACGAGCAGTACTTC. The chain is built from TRBV28 and TRBJ2-7, with D possibly TRBD1 on 6 matching bases. The ends were cut back, 7 bases at V and 5 bases at J, with 21 bases in the middle. CDR3 length: 15 residues. The germline gives CDR1 MDHEN, CDR2 SYDVKM.

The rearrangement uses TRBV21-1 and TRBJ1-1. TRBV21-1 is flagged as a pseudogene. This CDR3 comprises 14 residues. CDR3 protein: CASSNSLEHTEAFF. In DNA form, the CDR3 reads TGTGCCAGCAGCAATAGTCTAGAACACACTGAAGCTTTCTTT.

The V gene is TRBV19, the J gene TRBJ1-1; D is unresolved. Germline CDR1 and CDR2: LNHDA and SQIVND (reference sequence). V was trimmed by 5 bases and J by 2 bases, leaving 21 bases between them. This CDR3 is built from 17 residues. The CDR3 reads CASSQRQASDVNTEAFF. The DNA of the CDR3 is TGTGCCAGTAGTCAGCGGCAAGCCTCGGACGTTAACACTGAAGCTTTCTTT.

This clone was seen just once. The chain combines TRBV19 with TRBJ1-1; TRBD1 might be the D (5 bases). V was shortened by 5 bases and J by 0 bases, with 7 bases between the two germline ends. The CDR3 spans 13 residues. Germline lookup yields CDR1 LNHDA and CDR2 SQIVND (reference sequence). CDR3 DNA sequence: TGTGCCAGTAGTCAGGGAATGAACACTGAAGCTTTCTTT. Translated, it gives CASSQGMNTEAFF.